A selection of T cell receptor beta chains follows, all from one sample in a study of T cells in Graves' hyperthyroidism and ophthalmopathy. A single record per CDR3 protein comes from TCRdb applying MiXCR to the multiplex PCR reads. The sample has about 510,000 distinct CDR3 sequences; about 46% are singletons. Sequenced sample: peripheral blood or thyroid tissue (not recorded which). The receptors originated from an adult woman with Graves' disease, either hyperthyroidism or ophthalmopathy (not recorded which). Each CDR3 is given with its conserved first and last residue. The D gene is left open where the match is weak. The listing skips clone size in some rows; elsewhere it reads once, few, many or a size class.

D gene,clone size,J gene,V gene,CDR3 protein,CDR3 DNA
TRBD1,many,TRBJ1-2,TRBV15,CATRDRAYGGYTF,TGTGCCACCAGAGACAGGGCCTATGGTGGCTACACCTTC
TRBD1,NA,TRBJ1-2,TRBV15,CATSRVQGGGYTF,TGTGCCACCAGCAGAGTGCAGGGGGGGGGCTACACCTTC
NA,NA,TRBJ1-1,TRBV19,CASSIELFYTEAFF,TGTGCCAGTAGTATAGAATTATTCTACACTGAAGCTTTCTTT
TRBD2,NA,TRBJ2-7,TRBV29-1,CSQGRAGVYEQYF,TGCAGCCAAGGAAGGGCGGGGGTCTACGAGCAGTACTTC
NA,NA,TRBJ2-5,TRBV7-2,CASSLGPRVLVETQYF,TGTGCCAGCAGCTTAGGCCCCAGGGTGTTGGTAGAGACCCAGTACTTC
TRBD1,NA,TRBJ2-7,TRBV9,CASSPTDRVDYEQYF,TGTGCCAGCAGCCCGACGGACAGGGTGGACTACGAGCAGTACTTC
NA,many,TRBJ1-2,TRBV10-3,CAISESLGSGYTF,TGTGCCATCAGTGAGTCGTTGGGCAGCGGCTACACCTTC
TRBD1,many,TRBJ1-1,TRBV7-8,CASSEQGAGVTEAFF,TGTGCCAGCAGCGAACAGGGGGCCGGCGTCACTGAAGCTTTCTTT
TRBD1,few,TRBJ1-2,TRBV28,CASSFKDREGYTF,TGTGCCAGCAGTTTTAAGGACAGGGAGGGCTACACCTTC
NA,NA,TRBJ2-7,TRBV15,CATPKTVAYEQYF,TGTGCCACGCCAAAAACAGTGGCCTACGAGCAGTACTTC
TRBD2,few,TRBJ2-7,TRBV7-2,CASSVSGRVYF,TGTGCCAGCAGCGTCAGCGGGAGGGTCTACTTC
NA,many,TRBJ1-3,TRBV7-6,CASRAGTSGGTIYF,TGTGCCAGCAGGGCCGGGACTTCGGGTGGCACCATATATTTT
TRBD2,many,TRBJ2-5,TRBV20-1,CSARSTSAREETQYF,TGCAGTGCTCGCTCGACTAGCGCAAGGGAAGAGACCCAGTACTTC
NA,NA,TRBJ2-7,TRBV29-1,CSVPDPSSYEQYF,TGCAGCGTCCCGGACCCGAGCTCCTACGAGCAGTACTTC
NA,many,TRBJ2-7,TRBV4-1,CASSRGDFPSYEQYF,TGCGCCAGCAGCCGGGGGGACTTTCCTTCCTACGAGCAGTACTTC
NA,NA,TRBJ1-6,TRBV15,CASSDVQGNSPLHF,TGTGCCAGCAGTGACGTACAGGGAAATTCACCCCTCCACTTT
TRBD1,many,TRBJ1-6,TRBV6-2/TRBV6-3,CASSDRDSLNSPLHF,TGTGCCAGCAGTGACCGGGACAGCCTAAATTCACCCCTCCACTTT
NA,NA,TRBJ1-2,TRBV6-6,CASKPDVHGYTF,TGTGCCAGCAAGCCTGACGTGCATGGCTACACCTTC
NA,NA,TRBJ1-5,TRBV15,CATSRVQGNQPQHF,TGTGCCACCAGCAGAGTTCAGGGGAATCAGCCCCAGCATTTT
NA,few,TRBJ1-5,TRBV4-2,CASSQDTGHSNQPQHF,TGTGCCAGCAGCCAAGACACAGGGCATAGCAATCAGCCCCAGCATTTT
TRBD2,NA,TRBJ2-7,TRBV14,CASRQYLAAYEQYF,TGTGCCAGCAGACAGTATCTAGCGGCCTACGAGCAGTACTTC
TRBD1,many,TRBJ2-5,TRBV7-9,CASSLESGQGRETQYF,TGTGCCAGCAGCTTAGAGTCTGGACAGGGTCGGGAGACCCAGTACTTC
NA,many,TRBJ1-2,TRBV20-1,CSAGRGDFGYTF,TGCAGTGCCGGGAGAGGGGATTTTGGCTACACCTTC
NA,NA,TRBJ2-2,TRBV5-1,CASSLADGGELFF,TGCGCCAGCAGCTTGGCCGACGGAGGGGAGCTGTTTTTT
NA,NA,TRBJ2-7,TRBV12-3/TRBV12-4,CASSFGSYYEQYF,TGTGCCAGCAGTTTCGGGAGTTACTACGAGCAGTACTTC
NA,few,TRBJ2-2,TRBV10-3,CAIIATPNTGELFF,TGTGCCATCATTGCGACCCCGAACACCGGGGAGCTGTTTTTT
NA,few,TRBJ1-2,TRBV2,CASSQVEVDGYTF,TGTGCCAGCAGCCAAGTGGAAGTCGATGGCTACACCTTC
TRBD1,few,TRBJ1-2,TRBV6-1,CASSEYLGQGINYGYTF,TGTGCCAGCAGTGAATATCTAGGACAGGGGATTAACTATGGCTACACCTTC
TRBD2,once,TRBJ2-7,TRBV29-1,CSVLAFSGRYEQYF,TGCAGCGTCCTCGCTTTTAGCGGGAGATACGAGCAGTACTTC
NA,NA,TRBJ2-7,TRBV29-1,CSAQTAYEQYF,TGCAGCGCCCAGACAGCCTACGAGCAGTACTTC
NA,few,TRBJ1-1,TRBV29-1,CSVSRGSNTEAFF,TGCAGCGTTTCGCGAGGATCGAACACTGAAGCTTTCTTT
NA,many,TRBJ1-6,TRBV15,CATSNRYSPLHF,TGTGCCACCAGCAACAGGTATTCACCCCTCCACTTT
NA,NA,TRBJ1-2,TRBV25-1,CASSLDGLGAGYTF,TGTGCCAGCAGCTTAGATGGACTCGGAGCTGGCTACACCTTC
TRBD1,NA,TRBJ1-1,TRBV2,CASSEIGTANTEAFF,TGTGCCAGCAGCGAAATAGGGACAGCGAACACTGAAGCTTTCTTT
NA,many,TRBJ1-1,TRBV4-2,CASRQTDANREAFF,TGTGCCAGCAGGCAGACCGACGCTAACCGTGAAGCTTTCTTT
NA,few,TRBJ1-5,TRBV7-2,CASSLGNIGIGNQPQHF,TGTGCCAGCAGCTTGGGTAATATCGGGATAGGCAATCAGCCCCAGCATTTT
TRBD1,few,TRBJ2-2,TRBV2,CANMDRGGGELFF,TGTGCCAACATGGACAGGGGAGGCGGGGAGCTGTTTTTT
TRBD2,once,TRBJ2-7,TRBV7-2,CASSYLFSGAYSYEQYF,TGTGCCAGCAGTTACCTCTTCAGCGGGGCCTACTCCTACGAGCAGTACTTC
NA,NA,TRBJ1-1,TRBV7-2,CASSLGGISEAFF,TGTGCCAGCAGCTTAGGCGGGATCTCAGAAGCTTTCTTT
NA,few,TRBJ1-3,TRBV5-6,CASSLQGNTIYF,TGTGCCAGCAGCTTACAGGGAAACACCATATATTTT
TRBD1,NA,TRBJ1-5,TRBV10-2,CASSRDSNPYQPQHF,TGCGCCAGCAGTCGGGACAGTAACCCCTATCAGCCCCAGCATTTT
NA,many,TRBJ2-7,TRBV7-2,CASSLWTVSYEQYF,TGTGCCAGCAGCTTATGGACTGTATCCTACGAGCAGTACTTC
NA,few,TRBJ1-3,TRBV20-1,CSVARGNTIYF,TGCAGTGTCGCGAGAGGAAACACCATATATTTT
NA,NA,TRBJ1-2,TRBV20-1,CSATPRGTLYGYTF,TGCAGTGCTACCCCCAGAGGGACGCTCTATGGCTACACCTTC
NA,once,TRBJ2-5,TRBV20-1,CSASDSRSQETQYF,TGCAGTGCTAGTGATAGCCGTTCGCAAGAGACCCAGTACTTC